This entry lists 27 T cell receptor beta chains sequenced from one sample in a study of lymphopenia after photon versus proton radiotherapy. Only in-frame clones appear in the TCRdb table, and some are missing; sequencing was by immunoSEQ multiplex PCR. Found here are around 59,000 clones, approximately 84% of them singletons; the top ten hold about 2%. The sequenced sample was peripheral blood, obtained from a patient treated with proton-based radiotherapy. Receptor source: a man aged 60 to 69 with pancreatic cancer.

The genes are TRBV27 and TRBJ2-6; no firm D call. Germline-derived CDR1 and CDR2 are MNHEY and SMNVEV (reference sequence). Trimming took off 8 bases at V and 2 bases at J, with 7 bases between the two ends. The CDR3 loop spans 13 amino acids. The DNA of the CDR3 is TGTGCCAGCCGGTTAACTGGGGCCAACGTCCTGACTTTC. It yields the protein CASRLTGANVLTF.

This chain uses TRBV30 with TRBJ1-2; no definite D call. V gave up 2 bases and J gave up 8 bases, with 9 bases separating them. This CDR3 spans 11 amino acids. CDR1 GTSNPN and CDR2 SVGIG come from the germline V gene (reference sequence). CDR3 region: CAWSPNAGYTF. The CDR3 DNA reads TGTGCCTGGAGTCCCAATGCCGGCTACACCTTC.

This chain joins TRBV7-8 and TRBJ2-2; D perhaps matches TRBD2 (5 bases). Germline V gene lookup returns CDR1 SGHVS and CDR2 FQNEAQ. This CDR3 is built from 13 residues. Trimming stripped 1 base from V and 7 bases from J, with 7 bases between. The CDR3 region is CASSLVRDGELFF. CDR3 DNA: TGTGCCAGCAGCTTAGTCCGGGACGGGGAGCTGTTTTTT. Complete variable domain (other parts from reference TRBV7-8 and TRBJ2-2): GAGVSQSPRYKVAKRGQDVALRCDPISGHVSLFWYQQALGQGPEFLTYFQNEAQLDKSGLPSDRFFAERPEGSVSTLKIQRTQQEDSAVYLCASSLVRDGELFFGEGSRLTVL.

This chain connects TRBV10-1 to TRBJ2-6; D is unresolved. The V gene's germline CDR1 is WNHNN and CDR2 SYGVQD (reference sequence). V lost 4 bases to trimming and J lost 5 bases, with 15 bases between them. The CDR3 extends over 16 amino acids. CDR3 DNA: TGCGCCAGCAGTGTAAGCCCACAAAGTCGGGCCAACGTCCTGACTTTC. This sequence encodes CASSVSPQSRANVLTF.

There are a few counts of this clone. The J gene is TRBJ2-1, the V gene TRBV20-1; a weak D match, TRBD2 (5 bases). This CDR3 is built from 11 residues. Germline V gene data show CDR1 as DFQATT and CDR2 as SNEGSKA (reference sequence). V lost 3 bases and J 15 bases, leaving 15 bases between the germline ends. CDR3 in DNA: TGCAGTGCTAGCAGCGGCGTATCGGGGTTCTTC. Its translation: CSASSGVSGFF.

The V call is TRBV5-1, the J call TRBJ2-7; D remains unclear. CDR3 length equals 13 residues. V was trimmed by 0 bases and J by 6 bases, leaving 10 bases between them. CDR1 and CDR2 from the germline V gene are SGHRS and YFSETQ. The CDR3 coding sequence is TGCGCCAGCAGCTTGGCCCAGGTTCGCGAGCAGTACTTC. Its protein product is CASSLAQVREQYF. The full variable domain, in which reference TRBV5-1 and TRBJ2-7 provide the parts outside the CDR3, is KAGVTQTPRYLIKTRGQQVTLSCSPISGHRSVSWYQQTPGQGLQFLFEYFSETQRNKGNFPGRFSGRQFSNSRSEMNVSTLELGDSALYLCASSLAQVREQYFGPGTRLTVT.

This rearrangement joins TRBV4-2 to TRBJ2-7; D is tentatively TRBD1 or TRBD2 (7 bases each). The ends were cut back, 1 base at V and 4 bases at J, with 20 bases in the middle. The CDR3 is 17 amino acids. CDR1 LGHNA and CDR2 YNFKEQ come from the germline V gene. The CDR3 region has the DNA TGTGCCAGCAGCCAAGGGGAGGGGGCGGGAGTGTGGTACGAGCAGTACTTC. Its protein product is CASSQGEGAGVWYEQYF.

The chain combines TRBV7-2 with TRBJ1-3; 11 positions match TRBD1. CDR3 length equals 15 residues. V lost 5 bases and J lost 9; bases outside the gene matches: 9. The germline V gene encodes CDR1 SGHTA and CDR2 FQGNSA. The CDR3 DNA is TGTGCCAGCAGCGCCGGACAGGGGGCTGGGGGCACCATATATTTT. Amino acids: CASSAGQGAGGTIYF.

The rearrangement links TRBV5-1 to TRBJ1-1; D ambiguous. The CDR3 spans 13 residues. The V end lost 0 bases, the J end lost 3 bases, and 6 bases lay between the germline ends. Germline V gene sequence: CDR1 SGHRS, CDR2 YFSETQ. CDR3 bases: TGCGCCAGCAGCTTGGTCGTGGACACTGAAGCTTTCTTT. Encoded protein: CASSLVVDTEAFF.

This clone was detected only a few times. The gene calls are TRBV5-4 and TRBJ1-3; D is ambiguous. Germline loops: CDR1 SGHNT, CDR2 YYREEE (reference sequence). The CDR3 totals 14 residues. V was shortened by 0 bases and J by 2 bases, with 6 bases between the two germline ends. CDR3 nucleotides: TGTGCCAGCAGCTTGGAGGGAACTGGAAACACCATATATTTT. Translating gives CASSLEGTGNTIYF.

This clone was seen once. The rearrangement uses TRBV29-1 and TRBJ2-5, with D possibly matching TRBD2 (5 bases). V was shortened by 1 base and J by 7 bases, with 16 bases between the two germline ends. The CDR3 has 14 residues. The germline CDR1 and CDR2 sequences are SQVTM and ANQGSEA. CDR3 sequence: CSVEAVLAPGTQYF. The CDR3 nucleotides are TGCAGCGTTGAAGCGGTTCTAGCTCCGGGGACCCAGTACTTC.

The chain couples TRBV29-1 to TRBJ1-1; D perhaps matches TRBD1 (6 bases). Germline-derived CDR1 and CDR2 are SQVTM and ANQGSEA. CDR3 size: 13 residues. Trimming shortened V by 5 bases and J by 5 bases, and 15 bases separated the two germline ends. In DNA, the CDR3 is TGCAGCGTTTCTGGACAGACAACGACTGAAGCTTTCTTT. Translation gives CSVSGQTTTEAFF.

The CDR3 DNA follows: TGCGCCAGCCGCCGATTCGGGGACAGGGGATTGGGAAACACCATATATTTT. Its translation: CASRRFGDRGLGNTIYF. The chain joins TRBV5-1 to TRBJ1-3, with 10 bases fitting TRBD1. Germline CDR1 is SGHRS and CDR2 is YFSETQ. The trim removed 7 bases at V and 4 bases at J, leaving 14 bases unmatched. The CDR3 extends over 17 amino acids.

This clone turned up a few times. The CDR3 nucleotides are TGTGCCAGCTCACCTAAAACGACCTTAGCCAAAAACATTCAGTACTTC. The encoded protein is CASSPKTTLAKNIQYF. The chain carries TRBV18 and TRBJ2-4; D gene ambiguous. CDR1 is KGHSH and CDR2 is LQKENI in the germline V gene. The CDR3 runs 16 residues. Trimming took 3 bases from V and 0 from J, leaving 12 bases between them.

This sequence joins TRBV7-3 and TRBJ2-5; weak D call: TRBD2 (6 bases). The CDR3 runs 10 residues. The V and J ends lost 2 bases and 13 bases respectively, with 8 bases between them. Per germline, CDR1 SGHTA and CDR2 FQGTGA. CDR3 coding DNA: TGTGCCAGCAGCTTAGATAGCGGGTACTTC. Protein: CASSLDSGYF.

This clone was seen only once. The chain recombines TRBV11-2 with TRBJ2-1, with TRBD2 identical over 8 bases. After removal of 5 bases from V and 1 base from J, the junction contained 7 bases not matched to a gene. This CDR3 is 16 amino acids long. The V gene's germline CDR1 is SGHAT and CDR2 FQNNGV. The CDR3, as DNA: TGTGCCAGCAGCCGACGGGGGGGGTTGTCCTACAATGAGCAGTTCTTC. This gives the protein CASSRRGGLSYNEQFF.

The V gene is TRBV27, the J gene TRBJ2-3; D gene ambiguous. Germline V gene data show CDR1 as MNHEY and CDR2 as SMNVEV (reference sequence). V shed 6 bases and J shed 0 bases, with 16 bases lying between them. The CDR3 runs 16 residues. The CDR3 bases are TGTGCCAGCAGATCGAACGGACGGTCTAGCACAGATACGCAGTATTTT. Protein sequence: CASRSNGRSSTDTQYF.

The chain combines TRBV6-5 with TRBJ2-1, with D hard to call. Germline loops: CDR1 MNHEY, CDR2 SVGAGI. V dropped 8 bases and J dropped 3 bases, with 11 bases sitting between them. This CDR3 contains 13 residues. The CDR3 DNA reads as TGTGCCAGCCGGTTAGACAACTACAATGAGCAGTTCTTC. This encodes CASRLDNYNEQFF.

This chain connects TRBV9 to TRBJ1-5; 7 bases are shared with TRBD1. CDR1 is SGDLS and CDR2 is YYNGEE in the germline V gene. V was clipped by 3 bases and J by 2 bases; unmatched bases: 5. CDR3 length: 15 residues. The chain's CDR3 is CASSAGGQGNQPQHF. CDR3 DNA: TGTGCCAGCAGCGCAGGGGGTCAGGGCAATCAGCCCCAGCATTTT.

The V and J genes are TRBV19 and TRBJ1-5; 10 positions agree with TRBD1. J was trimmed by 0 bases and V by 4 bases; bases with no gene match: 15. This CDR3 has 20 residues. CDR1 LNHDA and CDR2 SQIVND come from the germline V gene (reference sequence). The chain's CDR3 is CASSKRPGTGVTNSNQPQHF. CDR3 nucleotides: TGTGCCAGTAGTAAGCGACCCGGGACAGGGGTCACAAATAGCAATCAGCCCCAGCATTTT.

The CDR3 protein is CASSLEGLRREQFF. CDR3 DNA sequence: TGTGCCAGCAGCTTGGAGGGCCTCCGCCGTGAGCAGTTCTTC. V gene TRBV7-2 combines with J gene TRBJ2-1; TRBD2 might be the D (6 bases). This CDR3 has 14 residues. Trimming took off 3 bases at V and 9 bases at J, with 15 bases between the two ends. The germline CDR1 and CDR2 sequences are SGHTA and FQGNSA.

This clone was observed a handful of times. The chain links TRBV28 to TRBJ1-1; D gene ambiguous. This CDR3 is 15 amino acids long. Per the germline V gene, CDR1 is MDHEN and CDR2 is SYDVKM. Trimming removed 1 base at V and 4 bases at J, with 13 bases between. The chain's CDR3 is CASSLYRASGTEAFF. The CDR3 nucleotides are TGTGCCAGCAGTTTATATCGGGCATCGGGCACTGAAGCTTTCTTT.

This chain connects TRBV30 to TRBJ2-5, with 8 bases fitting TRBD2. CDR1 is GTSNPN, CDR2 SVGIG, per germline (reference sequence). Trimming took 1 base from V and 5 from J; bases not matched to a gene: 12. The CDR3 length is 16 residues. The CDR3 DNA follows: TGTGCCTGGAGTGGGGGTGGTACTAGCGGCGGGGAGACCCAGTACTTC. Residues: CAWSGGGTSGGETQYF.

The chain joins TRBV30 to TRBJ1-3; TRBD1 is a possible D gene (6 bases). This CDR3 comprises 15 residues. V was pared by 3 bases and J by 0 bases, with 12 bases between. In germline, CDR1 is GTSNPN, CDR2 SVGIG (reference sequence). CDR3 DNA: TGTGCCTGGAGAGGACAGCTTGTCTCTGGAAACACCATATATTTT. It encodes CAWRGQLVSGNTIYF.

This chain connects TRBV18 to TRBJ2-6; possibly TRBD1 for D (6 bases). From germline, CDR1 is KGHSH and CDR2 LQKENI. V gave up 0 bases and J gave up 0 bases, with 12 bases separating them. The CDR3 runs 18 residues. Written as DNA, the CDR3 is TGTGCCAGCTCACCACCCTCCAGGGGAAGCTCTGGGGCCAACGTCCTGACTTTC. This encodes CASSPPSRGSSGANVLTF.

This clone was counted a few times. The rearrangement uses TRBV28 and TRBJ1-2; 11 nucleotides align to TRBD1. The germline V gene has CDR1 MDHEN and CDR2 SYDVKM. The CDR3 length is 16 residues. Germline trimming cut 5 bases from V and 3 bases from J; bases unmatched to any gene: 8. The CDR3 sequence: CASSTQPGQGDYGYTF. The DNA of the CDR3 is TGTGCCAGCAGTACCCAACCGGGACAGGGGGACTATGGCTACACCTTC.

V is TRBV6-1 and J is TRBJ2-2; D is ambiguous. CDR1 is MNHNS and CDR2 is SASEGT in the germline V gene. Trimming pared 10 bases from V and 8 bases from J, leaving 11 bases between. The CDR3 loop spans 11 amino acids. The CDR3 region is CATRPRGELFF. The CDR3 region has the DNA TGTGCCACCCGACCACGAGGGGAGCTGTTTTTT.